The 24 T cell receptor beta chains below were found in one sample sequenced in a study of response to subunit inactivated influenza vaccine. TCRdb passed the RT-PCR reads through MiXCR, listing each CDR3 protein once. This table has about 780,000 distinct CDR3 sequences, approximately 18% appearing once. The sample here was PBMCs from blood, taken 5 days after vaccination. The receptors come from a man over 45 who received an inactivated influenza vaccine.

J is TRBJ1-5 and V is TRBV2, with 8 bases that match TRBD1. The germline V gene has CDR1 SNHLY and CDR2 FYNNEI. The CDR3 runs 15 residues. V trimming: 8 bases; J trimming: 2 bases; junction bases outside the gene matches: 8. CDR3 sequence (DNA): TGTGCCAGCGGGCAGGGGGCGATGGGCAATCAGCCCCAGCATTTT. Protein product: CASGQGAMGNQPQHF. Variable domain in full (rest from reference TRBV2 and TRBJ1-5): EPEVTQTPSHQVTQMGQEVILRCVPISNHLYFYWYRQILGQKVEFLVSFYNNEISEKSEIFDDQFSVERPDGSNFTLKIRSTKLEDSAMYFCASGQGAMGNQPQHFGDGTRLSIL.

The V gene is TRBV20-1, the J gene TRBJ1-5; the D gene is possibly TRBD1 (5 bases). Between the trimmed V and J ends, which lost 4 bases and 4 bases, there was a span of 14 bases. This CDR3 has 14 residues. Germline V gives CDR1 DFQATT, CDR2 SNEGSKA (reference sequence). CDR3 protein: CSAIQEGSNQPQHF. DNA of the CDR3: TGCAGTGCTATACAGGAAGGATCTAATCAGCCCCAGCATTTT.

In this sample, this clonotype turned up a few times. The CDR3 region is CASGRGDLYEQYF. CDR3 in DNA: TGTGCCAGCGGGAGAGGTGACCTCTACGAGCAGTACTTC. The rearrangement uses TRBV28 and TRBJ2-7, with a weak D call TRBD2 (5 bases). From germline, CDR1 is MDHEN and CDR2 SYDVKM. With 8 bases removed from V and 3 bases from J, the gap between germline ends came to 14 bases. CDR3 length equals 13 residues.

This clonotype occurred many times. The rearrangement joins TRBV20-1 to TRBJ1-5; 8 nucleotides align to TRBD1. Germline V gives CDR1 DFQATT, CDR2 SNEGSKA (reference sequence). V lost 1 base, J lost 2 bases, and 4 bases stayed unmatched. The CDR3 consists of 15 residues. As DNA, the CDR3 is TGCAGTGCTAGAGGGTCAGGGGGCGGCAATCAGCCCCAGCATTTT. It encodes CSARGSGGGNQPQHF.

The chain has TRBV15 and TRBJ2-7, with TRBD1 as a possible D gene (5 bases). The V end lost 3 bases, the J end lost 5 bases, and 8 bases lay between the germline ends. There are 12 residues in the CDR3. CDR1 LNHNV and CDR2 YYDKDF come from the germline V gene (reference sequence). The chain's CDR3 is CATSSTGNEQYF. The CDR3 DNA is TGTGCCACCAGCAGTACAGGAAACGAGCAGTACTTC.

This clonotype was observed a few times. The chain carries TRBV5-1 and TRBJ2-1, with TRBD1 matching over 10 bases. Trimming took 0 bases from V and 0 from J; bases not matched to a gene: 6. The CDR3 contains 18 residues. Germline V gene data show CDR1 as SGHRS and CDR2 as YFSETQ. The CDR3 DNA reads TGCGCCAGCAGCTTGGCGGGACAGGGGTCTCCCTCCTACAATGAGCAGTTCTTC. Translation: CASSLAGQGSPSYNEQFF.

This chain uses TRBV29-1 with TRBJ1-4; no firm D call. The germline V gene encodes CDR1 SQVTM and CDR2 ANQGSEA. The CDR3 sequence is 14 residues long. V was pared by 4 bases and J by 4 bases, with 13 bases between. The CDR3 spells CSVGGNSVNEKLFF. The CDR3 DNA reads TGCAGCGTTGGGGGAAACAGCGTTAATGAAAAACTGTTTTTT.

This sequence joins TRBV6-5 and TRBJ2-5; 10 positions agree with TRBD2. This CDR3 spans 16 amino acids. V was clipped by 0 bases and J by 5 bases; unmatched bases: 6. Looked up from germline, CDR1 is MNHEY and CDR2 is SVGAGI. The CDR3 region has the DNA TGTGCCAGCAGTTACTCGTCTAGCGGGAGTATGGAGACCCAGTACTTC. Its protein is CASSYSSSGSMETQYF.

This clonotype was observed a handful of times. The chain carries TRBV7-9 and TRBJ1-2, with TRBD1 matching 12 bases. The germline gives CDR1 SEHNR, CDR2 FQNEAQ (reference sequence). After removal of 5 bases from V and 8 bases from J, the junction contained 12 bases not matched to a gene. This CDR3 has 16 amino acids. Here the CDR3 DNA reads TGTGCCAGCAGCACTCCCGGGACAGGGGGCCTTTTGGGCTACACCTTC. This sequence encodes CASSTPGTGGLLGYTF. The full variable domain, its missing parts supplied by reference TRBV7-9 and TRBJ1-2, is DTGVSQNPRHKITKRGQNVTFRCDPISEHNRLYWYRQTLGQGPEFLTYFQNEAQLEKSRLLSDRFSAERPKGSFSTLEIQRTEQGDSAMYLCASSTPGTGGLLGYTFGSGTRLTVV.

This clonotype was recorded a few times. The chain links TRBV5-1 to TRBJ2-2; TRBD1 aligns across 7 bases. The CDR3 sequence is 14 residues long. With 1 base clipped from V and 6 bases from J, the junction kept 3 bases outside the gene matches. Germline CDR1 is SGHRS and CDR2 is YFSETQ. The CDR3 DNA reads TGCGCCAGCAGCTTGACAGGGGCCCCCGGGGAGCTGTTTTTT. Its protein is CASSLTGAPGELFF.

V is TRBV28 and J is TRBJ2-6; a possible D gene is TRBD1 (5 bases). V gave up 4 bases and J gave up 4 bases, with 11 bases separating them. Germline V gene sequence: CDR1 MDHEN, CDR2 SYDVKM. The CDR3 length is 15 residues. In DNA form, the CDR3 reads TGTGCCAGCAGTTCAGGGTATACCGGGGCCAACGTCCTGACTTTC. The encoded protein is CASSSGYTGANVLTF. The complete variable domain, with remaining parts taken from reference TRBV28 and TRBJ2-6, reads DVKVTQSSRYLVKRTGEKVFLECVQDMDHENMFWYRQDPGLGLRLIYFSYDVKMKEKGDIPEGYSVSREKKERFSLILESASTNQTSMYLCASSSGYTGANVLTFGAGSRLTVL.

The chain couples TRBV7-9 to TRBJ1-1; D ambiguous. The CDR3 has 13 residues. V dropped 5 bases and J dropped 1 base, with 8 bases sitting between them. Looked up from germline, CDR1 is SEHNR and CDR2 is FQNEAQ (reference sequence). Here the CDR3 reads CASSPETNTEAFF. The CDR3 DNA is TGTGCCAGCAGCCCGGAGACGAACACTGAAGCTTTCTTT.

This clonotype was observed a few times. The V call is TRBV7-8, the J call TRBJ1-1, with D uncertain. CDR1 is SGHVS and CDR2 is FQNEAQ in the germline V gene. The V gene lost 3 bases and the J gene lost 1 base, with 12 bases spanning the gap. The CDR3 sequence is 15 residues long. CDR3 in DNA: TGTGCCAGCAGCTTGTCCGACGTGGAGAACACTGAAGCTTTCTTT. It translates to CASSLSDVENTEAFF.

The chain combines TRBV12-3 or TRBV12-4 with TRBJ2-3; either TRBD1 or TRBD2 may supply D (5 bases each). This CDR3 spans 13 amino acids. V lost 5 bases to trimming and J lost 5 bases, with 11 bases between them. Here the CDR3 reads CASSNMGVDTQYF. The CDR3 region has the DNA TGTGCCAGCAGTAACATGGGGGTAGATACGCAGTATTTT.

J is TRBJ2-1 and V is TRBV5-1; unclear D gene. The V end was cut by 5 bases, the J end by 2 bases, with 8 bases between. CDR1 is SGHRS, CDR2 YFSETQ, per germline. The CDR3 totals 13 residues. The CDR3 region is CASRDGAYNEQFF. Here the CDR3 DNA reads TGCGCCAGCAGGGATGGGGCCTACAATGAGCAGTTCTTC.

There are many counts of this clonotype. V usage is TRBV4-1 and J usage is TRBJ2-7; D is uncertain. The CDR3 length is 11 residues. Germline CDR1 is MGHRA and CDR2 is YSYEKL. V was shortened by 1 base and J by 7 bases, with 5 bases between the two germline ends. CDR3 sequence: CASSQASEQYF. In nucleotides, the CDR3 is TGCGCCAGCAGCCAAGCATCGGAGCAGTACTTC.

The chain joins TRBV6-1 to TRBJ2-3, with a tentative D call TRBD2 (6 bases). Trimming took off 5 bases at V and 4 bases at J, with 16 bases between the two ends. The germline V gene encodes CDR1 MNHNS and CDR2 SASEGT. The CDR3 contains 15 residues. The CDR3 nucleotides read TGTGCCAGCAGTCGTAGCGGAAGGAGGGCAGATACGCAGTATTTT. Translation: CASSRSGRRADTQYF.

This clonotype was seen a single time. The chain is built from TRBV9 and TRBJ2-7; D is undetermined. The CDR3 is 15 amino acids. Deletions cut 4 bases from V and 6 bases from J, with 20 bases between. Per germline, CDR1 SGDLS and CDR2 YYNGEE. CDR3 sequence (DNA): TGTGCCAGCAGCCCTTCGGACGGAACAAGGAGCGAGCAGTACTTC. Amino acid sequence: CASSPSDGTRSEQYF.

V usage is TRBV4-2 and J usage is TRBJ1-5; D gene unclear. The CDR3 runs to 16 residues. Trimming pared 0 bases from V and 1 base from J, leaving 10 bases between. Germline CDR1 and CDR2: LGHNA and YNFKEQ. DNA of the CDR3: TGTGCCAGCAGCCAAGAAGCCAGTAGAAGCAATCAGCCCCAGCATTTT. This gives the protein CASSQEASRSNQPQHF.

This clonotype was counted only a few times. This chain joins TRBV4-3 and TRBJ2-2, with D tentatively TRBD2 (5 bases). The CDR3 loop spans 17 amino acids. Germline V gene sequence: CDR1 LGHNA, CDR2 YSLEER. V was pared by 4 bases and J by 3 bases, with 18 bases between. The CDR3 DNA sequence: TGCGCCAGCAGCCTCCGACTATTTTCACGGGACACCGGGGAGCTGTTTTTT. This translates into CASSLRLFSRDTGELFF.

The CDR3 sequence is CSAASFSSLAKGYTF. CDR3 DNA sequence: TGCAGTGCTGCTTCATTCTCATCCCTCGCCAAAGGCTACACCTTC. The gene calls are TRBV20-1 and TRBJ1-2; D not certain. CDR3 size: 15 residues. Germline CDR1 is DFQATT and CDR2 is SNEGSKA (reference sequence). Deletions cut 5 bases from V and 8 bases from J, with 24 bases between.

The CDR3 DNA sequence: TGCGCCAGCAGCTTTGGGTCCCGACAAAACTACAATGAGCAGTTCTTC. It encodes CASSFGSRQNYNEQFF. This chain uses TRBV5-1 with TRBJ2-1; unclear D gene. The length of the CDR3 is 16 residues. Germline CDR1 reads SGHRS; CDR2 reads YFSETQ. Trimming removed 2 bases from V and 3 bases from J, with 15 bases in between.

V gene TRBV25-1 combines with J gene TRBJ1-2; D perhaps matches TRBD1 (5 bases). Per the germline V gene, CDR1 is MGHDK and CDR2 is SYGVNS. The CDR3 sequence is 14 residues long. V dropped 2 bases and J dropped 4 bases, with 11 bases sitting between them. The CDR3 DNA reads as TGTGCCAGCAGTGAAACGGGACGGATCTATGGCTACACCTTC. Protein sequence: CASSETGRIYGYTF.

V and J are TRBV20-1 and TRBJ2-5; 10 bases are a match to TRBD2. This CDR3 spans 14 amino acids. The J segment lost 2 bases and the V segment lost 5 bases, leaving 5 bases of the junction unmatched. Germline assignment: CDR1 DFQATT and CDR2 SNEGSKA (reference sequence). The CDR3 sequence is CSAQLAGRQETQYF. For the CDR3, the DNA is TGCAGTGCTCAACTAGCGGGGAGACAAGAGACCCAGTACTTC.